This passage covers 31 T cell receptor beta chains from one sample sequenced in a study of blood T cell repertoires in COVID-19. Profiling relied on immunoSEQ multiplex PCR, and the TCRdb table lists in-frame clones only, not all of them. The data hold some 240,000 clones, with 84% observed a single time. What was sequenced was peripheral blood. The receptor source for this set is a man aged 45-65 years with active or convalescent COVID-19.

This chain uses TRBV27 with TRBJ1-2; tentatively, D is TRBD1 (5 bases). Trimming cost V 0 bases and J 3 bases, with 11 bases left between them. The CDR3 is 15 amino acids. Germline-derived CDR1 and CDR2 are MNHEY and SMNVEV (reference sequence). In DNA, the CDR3 is TGTGCCAGCAGTTTATCGGGGCCCGGCTACTATGGCTACACCTTC. Protein product: CASSLSGPGYYGYTF.

The J gene is TRBJ1-2, the V gene TRBV5-5; TRBD1 aligns across 11 bases. The J segment lost 4 bases and the V segment lost 4 bases, leaving 9 bases of the junction unmatched. Germline V lookup: CDR1 SGHKS, CDR2 YYEKEE (reference sequence). The CDR3 runs 16 residues. CDR3 amino acids: CASSLIGDRGTYGYTF. CDR3 coding DNA: TGTGCCAGCAGCCTGATAGGGGACAGGGGGACCTATGGCTACACCTTC.

The chain combines TRBV11-2 with TRBJ2-7; D unresolved. The germline V and J ends were trimmed by 1 base and 0 bases, with 10 bases remaining between them. The V gene's germline CDR1 is SGHAT and CDR2 FQNNGV. This CDR3 contains 15 residues. CDR3 in DNA: TGTGCCAGCAGCTTAGGCCCTTCTAGCTCCTACGAGCAGTACGTC. As protein: CASSLGPSSSYEQYV.

The V call is TRBV28, the J call TRBJ1-4, with 9 bases identical to TRBD1. After removal of 4 bases from V and 8 bases from J, the junction contained 11 bases not matched to a gene. This CDR3 spans 16 amino acids. Germline V gene data show CDR1 as MDHEN and CDR2 as SYDVKM. The CDR3 reads CASSWGNTGGGEKLFF. The CDR3 bases are TGTGCCAGCAGTTGGGGTAATACAGGGGGCGGAGAAAAACTGTTTTTT.

This rearrangement joins TRBV5-1 to TRBJ2-1, with 9 bases lining up with TRBD1. Germline V gene sequence: CDR1 SGHRS, CDR2 YFSETQ. The length of the CDR3 is 15 residues. V lost 0 bases and J lost 6; bases outside the gene matches: 4. The CDR3 nucleotides are TGCGCCAGCAGCTTGGCACAGGGGGCGCGCAATGAGCAGTTCTTC. Encoded protein: CASSLAQGARNEQFF.

The chain couples TRBV3-1 (or the pseudogene TRBV3-2) to TRBJ2-2; D possibly corresponds to TRBD2 (6 bases). Germline V gene lookup returns CDR1 LGHDT and CDR2 YNNKEL (reference sequence). V was clipped by 0 bases and J by 4 bases, with 12 bases between them. CDR3 length equals 16 residues. The CDR3 here is CASSQDRGGITGELFF. The CDR3 coding sequence is TGTGCCAGCAGCCAAGATCGTGGGGGGATCACCGGGGAGCTGTTTTTT.

This chain links TRBV28 with TRBJ1-5; 7 bases fit TRBD1. The CDR3 totals 14 residues. Germline assignment: CDR1 MDHEN and CDR2 SYDVKM. V shed 5 bases, J shed 6 bases, and the junction held 7 bases outside the gene matches. CDR3 sequence reads: CASSQEQGSQPQHF. The CDR3 nucleotides are TGTGCCAGCAGTCAAGAACAGGGGTCTCAGCCCCAGCATTTT.

The chain has TRBV3-1 (or the pseudogene TRBV3-2) and TRBJ2-1; TRBD2 is a possible D gene (6 bases). Trimming cost V 1 base and J 4 bases, with 8 bases left between them. Germline V gives CDR1 LGHDT, CDR2 YNNKEL (reference sequence). CDR3 length: 14 amino acids. The CDR3 here is CASSQAGRYNEQFF. In nucleotides, the CDR3 is TGTGCCAGCAGCCAAGCGGGGAGGTACAATGAGCAGTTCTTC.

Concerning this clone: This sample includes further DNA sequences coding for the same CDR3. V is TRBV28 and J is TRBJ1-2; the D gene is possibly TRBD1 (5 bases). V was shortened by 6 bases and J by 8 bases, with 22 bases between the two germline ends. The CDR3 length is 15 residues. Germline V gene lookup returns CDR1 MDHEN and CDR2 SYDVKM. The CDR3 DNA reads TGTGCCAGCAGACCCCCCGGACAAGGGTTGTGGGGCTACACCTTC. Residues: CASRPPGQGLWGYTF.

The CDR3 coding sequence is TGCGCCAGCAGCCAAACAGTTACTAATGAAAAACTGTTTTTT. This gives the protein CASSQTVTNEKLFF. The V call is TRBV4-3, the J call TRBJ1-4, with D unresolved. The ends were cut back, 2 bases at V and 2 bases at J, with 6 bases in the middle. From germline, CDR1 is LGHNA and CDR2 YSLEER. The CDR3 covers 14 residues.

The V gene is TRBV13, the J gene TRBJ2-2; TRBD2 might be the D (5 bases). The germline CDR1 and CDR2 sequences are PRHDT and FYEKMQ (reference sequence). V shed 1 base and J shed 2 bases, with 14 bases lying between them. The length of the CDR3 is 17 residues. CDR3 amino acids: CASSLEAVRENTGELFF. In DNA, the CDR3 is TGTGCCAGCAGCTTAGAAGCGGTCAGAGAAAACACCGGGGAGCTGTTTTTT.

V usage is TRBV7-9 and J usage is TRBJ2-1; D is unclear. V gave up 1 base and J gave up 10 bases, with 8 bases separating them. The CDR3 length is 12 residues. Germline CDR1 SEHNR, CDR2 FQNEAQ (reference sequence). Written as DNA, the CDR3 is TGTGCCAGCAGCTTAGGGCTCTGGGAGCAGTTCTTC. This encodes CASSLGLWEQFF. The entire variable domain, with the rest obtained from reference TRBV7-9 and TRBJ2-1, is as follows: DTGVSQNPRHKITKRGQNVTFRCDPISEHNRLYWYRQTLGQGPEFLTYFQNEAQLEKSRLLSDRFSAERPKGSFSTLEIQRTEQGDSAMYLCASSLGLWEQFFGPGTRLTVL.

The chain is built from TRBV3-1 (or the pseudogene TRBV3-2) and TRBJ1-1; D remains ambiguous. Trimming shortened V by 3 bases and J by 1 base, and 9 bases separated the two germline ends. Germline V gene lookup returns CDR1 LGHDT and CDR2 YNNKEL (reference sequence). CDR3 length: 14 amino acids. For the CDR3, the DNA is TGTGCCAGCAGCCACGGGGATTCGAACACTGAAGCTTTCTTT. Translated: CASSHGDSNTEAFF.

This clone was recorded only once. This sequence joins TRBV19 and TRBJ2-3; the D gene is possibly TRBD2 (6 bases). V dropped 3 bases and J dropped 1 base, with 8 bases sitting between them. Looked up from germline, CDR1 is LNHDA and CDR2 is SQIVND (reference sequence). The CDR3 consists of 14 residues. The CDR3 nucleotides are TGTGCCAGTAGTATGTCTAGCGGCACAGATACGCAGTATTTT. This encodes CASSMSSGTDTQYF. The whole variable domain, remainder taken from reference TRBV19 and TRBJ2-3, is DGGITQSPKYLFRKEGQNVTLSCEQNLNHDAMYWYRQDPGQGLRLIYYSQIVNDFQKGDIAEGYSVSREKKESFPLTVTSAQKNPTAFYLCASSMSSGTDTQYFGPGTRLTVL.

J is TRBJ2-3 and V is TRBV29-1; maybe TRBD1 (5 bases). CDR1 and CDR2 (germline): SQVTM, ANQGSEA. Trimming cost V 3 bases and J 4 bases, with 8 bases left between them. The CDR3 spans 12 residues. This CDR3 reads CSVEDTPDTQYF. The CDR3 nucleotides read TGCAGCGTTGAGGACACGCCAGATACGCAGTATTTT.

This clone was counted a single time. V is TRBV2 and J is TRBJ1-2; 9 nucleotides line up with TRBD1. Germline V CDR1 and CDR2: SNHLY, FYNNEI. The CDR3 has 14 amino acids. With V trimmed by 6 bases and J by 4 bases, 6 bases remained unmatched. The CDR3, as DNA: TGTGCCAGCAGCCTGGGACAGGGCTTCTATGGCTACACCTTC. This codes for CASSLGQGFYGYTF.

Turning to this clone: Other DNA sequences in the same sample also yield this CDR3. This chain connects TRBV15 to TRBJ2-3, with TRBD1 matching 8 bases. The CDR3 has 16 amino acids. CDR1 and CDR2 from the germline V gene are LNHNV and YYDKDF (reference sequence). J gave up 1 base and V 2 bases, and 5 bases lay outside the gene matches. In nucleotides, the CDR3 is TGTGCCACCAGCAGACCAGACAGGGGAGGCACAGATACGCAGTATTTT. Translating gives CATSRPDRGGTDTQYF.

The J gene is TRBJ2-2, the V gene TRBV3-1 (or the pseudogene TRBV3-2), with 11 nucleotides matching TRBD2. The CDR3 extends over 16 amino acids. Germline V gene lookup returns CDR1 LGHDT and CDR2 YNNKEL (reference sequence). Trimming removed 6 bases from V and 3 bases from J; junction bases left unmatched: 6. The CDR3: CASSPKGLADTGELFF. In DNA form, the CDR3 reads TGTGCCAGCAGTCCGAAGGGACTAGCGGACACCGGGGAGCTGTTTTTT.

This chain joins TRBV5-1 and TRBJ2-3, with 8 positions matching TRBD1. Germline trimming cut 0 bases from V and 5 bases from J; bases unmatched to any gene: 5. CDR1 is SGHRS and CDR2 is YFSETQ in the germline V gene. The CDR3 totals 15 residues. As DNA, the CDR3 is TGCGCCAGCAGCTTGGCCGGACAGGGTCTAGATACGCAGTATTTT. This encodes CASSLAGQGLDTQYF.

The chain links TRBV27 to TRBJ1-5; TRBD1 matches 7 bases. After removal of 4 bases from V and 6 bases from J, the junction contained 9 bases not matched to a gene. Per germline, CDR1 MNHEY and CDR2 SMNVEV (reference sequence). This CDR3 comprises 15 residues. The CDR3, as DNA: TGTGCCAGCAGTTCGGGACAGTCCGGGACTCAGCCCCAGCATTTT. Encoded protein: CASSSGQSGTQPQHF.

The chain recombines TRBV7-9 with TRBJ1-1, with TRBD1 identical over 9 bases. The germline gives CDR1 SEHNR, CDR2 FQNEAQ (reference sequence). The CDR3 loop spans 15 amino acids. With 5 bases clipped from V and 5 bases from J, the junction kept 9 bases outside the gene matches. The CDR3 region has the DNA TGTGCCAGCAGCCCCATCCCGACAGGGGGGACTGAAGCTTTCTTT. Its translation: CASSPIPTGGTEAFF. Full variable domain (outside the CDR3, taken from reference TRBV7-9 and TRBJ1-1): DTGVSQNPRHKITKRGQNVTFRCDPISEHNRLYWYRQTLGQGPEFLTYFQNEAQLEKSRLLSDRFSAERPKGSFSTLEIQRTEQGDSAMYLCASSPIPTGGTEAFFGQGTRLTVV.

This chain links TRBV7-2 with TRBJ2-1; a possible D gene is TRBD1 (5 bases). V was clipped by 2 bases and J by 6 bases, with 14 bases between them. The CDR3 runs to 15 residues. The germline V gene has CDR1 SGHTA and CDR2 FQGNSA. The CDR3 DNA reads TGTGCCAGCAGCTTACAGGGCTTTCTAATCAATGAGCAGTTCTTC. Amino acids: CASSLQGFLINEQFF.

The chain joins TRBV19 to TRBJ2-1; maybe TRBD1 (8 bases). This CDR3 is built from 17 residues. CDR1 is LNHDA, CDR2 SQIVND, per germline (reference sequence). The V and J ends lost 7 bases and 0 bases respectively, with 19 bases between them. CDR3 coding DNA: TGTGCCAGTAACAGGGGGGCGGGAGTCCCCTCCTACAATGAGCAGTTCTTC. Its translation: CASNRGAGVPSYNEQFF.

The chain has TRBV5-5 and TRBJ2-7; 9 bases are shared with TRBD1. Germline values: CDR1 SGHKS, CDR2 YYEKEE (reference sequence). V lost 4 bases and J lost 10; bases outside the gene matches: 15. This CDR3 is built from 15 residues. The CDR3 sequence is CASSPVISDRGGQYF. Written as DNA, the CDR3 is TGTGCCAGCAGCCCGGTGATTTCGGACAGGGGCGGACAGTACTTC.

The chain couples TRBV5-6 to TRBJ2-3; D uncertain. CDR1 and CDR2 from the germline V gene are SGHDT and YYEEEE. CDR3 length: 13 amino acids. V was shortened by 4 bases and J by 0 bases, with 6 bases between the two germline ends. CDR3 nucleotide sequence: TGTGCCAGCAGCGTCACTAGCACAGATACGCAGTATTTT. Its protein product is CASSVTSTDTQYF.

This chain connects TRBV27 to TRBJ2-6; weak D call: TRBD1 (6 bases). Trimming pared 3 bases from V and 4 bases from J, leaving 13 bases between. CDR1 is MNHEY, CDR2 SMNVEV, per germline (reference sequence). CDR3 length: 16 amino acids. CDR3 protein: CASSFRQVGGANVLTF. The CDR3 bases are TGTGCCAGCAGTTTCCGACAGGTGGGGGGGGCCAACGTCCTGACTTTC.

The chain joins TRBV7-2 to TRBJ1-2; no firm D call. V was clipped by 3 bases and J by 7 bases, with 15 bases between them. The germline V gene has CDR1 SGHTA and CDR2 FQGNSA. CDR3 length: 14 amino acids. CDR3 coding DNA: TGTGCCAGCAGCTTGGTTAACGGGGAGGGTGGCTACACCTTC. Translating gives CASSLVNGEGGYTF.

The chain links TRBV6-1 to TRBJ1-6, with D unresolved. The CDR3 consists of 16 residues. Trimming took 4 bases from V and 7 from J, leaving 17 bases between them. The germline V gene has CDR1 MNHNS and CDR2 SASEGT. The CDR3: CASSALAGHGNSPLHF. The CDR3, as DNA: TGTGCCAGCAGTGCCCTGGCGGGTCATGGGAATTCACCCCTCCACTTT.

The V gene is TRBV10-3, the J gene TRBJ2-3, with 13 bases that match TRBD2. The V segment lost 8 bases and the J segment 2 bases; nucleotides outside the gene matches: 7. The germline V gene encodes CDR1 ENHRY and CDR2 SYGVKD. This CDR3 is built from 16 residues. The CDR3 region is CAIWPGLAGLTDTQYF. The CDR3 nucleotides read TGTGCCATCTGGCCGGGACTAGCGGGACTCACAGATACGCAGTATTTT.

The V and J genes are TRBV23-1 and TRBJ1-3; 11 bases are a match to TRBD1. TRBV23-1 is annotated as an ORF whose role is uncertain. V gave up 6 bases and J gave up 0 bases; unmatched junction bases: 4. This CDR3 is built from 16 residues. Written as DNA, the CDR3 is TGCGCCAGCAGGAGGGACAGGGGGAACTCTGGAAACACCATATATTTT. Translated, it gives CASRRDRGNSGNTIYF.

The rearrangement joins TRBV5-1 to TRBJ1-2; perhaps TRBD1 as D (6 bases). Germline V CDR1 and CDR2: SGHRS, YFSETQ. This CDR3 spans 14 amino acids. V lost 3 bases and J 2 bases, leaving 11 bases between the germline ends. As DNA, the CDR3 is TGCGCCAGCAGCTCCACACAGGGCAACTATGGCTACACCTTC. It yields the protein CASSSTQGNYGYTF.